One and the same sample provided the 21 T cell receptor beta chains below, sequenced in a study (dated by TCRdb to the mid-2010s). Library prep was done by 5' RACE. Reads for this sample came from an Illumina MiSeq. TCRdb itself trimmed the public reads at Q25 with fastp, ran MiXCR and retained productive beta chains. One record per CDR3 amino acid sequence lists the most common genes and DNA. For this sample there are tens of thousands of distinct CDR3 sequences; about 20% appear just once. Of the sample, approximately 3% falls within the top ten clones. Specimen: naive CD4+ T cells sorted from a lymph node. Per the publication, the cell subset or site label means: naive CD4+ T cells, CD4+CD45RA+CD25-. Receptors were obtained from a female donor with breast cancer.

V gene TRBV5-1 combines with J gene TRBJ2-2; no clear D. The CDR3 covers 13 residues. Trimming shortened V by 1 base and J by 1 base, and 2 bases separated the two germline ends. Germline V gene sequence: CDR1 SGHRS, CDR2 YFSETQ. The CDR3, as DNA: TGCGCCAGCAGCTTGCGGAACACCGGGGAGCTGTTTTTT. Translating gives CASSLRNTGELFF.

The chain links TRBV6-5 to TRBJ2-7; 8 positions match TRBD2. CDR3 length: 18 residues. Germline V gives CDR1 MNHEY, CDR2 SVGAGI. After removal of 5 bases from V and 0 bases from J, the junction contained 15 bases not matched to a gene. The CDR3 reads CASSPVRKLAGSSYEQYF. In nucleotides, the CDR3 is TGTGCCAGCAGTCCAGTAAGAAAGCTAGCGGGCTCCTCCTACGAGCAGTACTTC.

The chain employs TRBV6-6 and TRBJ2-7; maybe TRBD2 (6 bases). The CDR3 runs 16 residues. CDR1 is MNHNY and CDR2 is SVGAGI in the germline V gene (reference sequence). With 6 bases removed from V and 4 bases from J, the gap between germline ends came to 22 bases. The CDR3 nucleotides are TGTGCCAGCAGGCCGGGGGATGGAGGTGGGGGGTACGAGCAGTACTTC. This gives the protein CASRPGDGGGGYEQYF.

The chain employs TRBV20-1 and TRBJ2-5; perhaps TRBD1 as D (5 bases). CDR1 is DFQATT, CDR2 SNEGSKA, per germline (reference sequence). The CDR3 is 15 amino acids. The ends were cut back, 6 bases at V and 2 bases at J, with 19 bases in the middle. CDR3 residues: CSAAPPLGRQETQYF. The CDR3 nucleotides are TGCAGTGCCGCACCCCCCTTGGGGCGACAAGAGACCCAGTACTTC.

The V call is TRBV5-1, the J call TRBJ2-3; 8 bases align to TRBD1. The CDR3 runs 15 residues. The germline gives CDR1 SGHRS, CDR2 YFSETQ. V gave up 7 bases and J gave up 2 bases; unmatched junction bases: 9. CDR3 nucleotides: TGCGCCAGCTGGAGGGGGACAGGCAACACAGATACGCAGTATTTT. Protein sequence: CASWRGTGNTDTQYF.

This clonotype is medium-sized (0.01 to 0.1%) within its sample. The CDR3 DNA reads TGTGCCAGCAGCTTAGAGCTTTTCCAAGAGACCCAGTACTTC. It encodes CASSLELFQETQYF. The J gene is TRBJ2-5, the V gene TRBV7-6, with D unresolved. This CDR3 has 14 residues. Germline CDR1 is SGHVS and CDR2 is FNYEAQ. Trimming left V 1 base short and J 1 base short, with 7 bases between.

Of note for this clonotype: Just one base apart from a much larger clone, this may be a read error. In DNA form, the CDR3 reads TGTGCCAGAAGCGGGAGGGTAGGGAACACTGAAGCTTTCTTT. Translating it yields CARSGRVGNTEAFF. J is TRBJ1-1 and V is TRBV7-2, with D uncertain. Trimming took off 9 bases at V and 1 base at J, with 15 bases between the two ends. The CDR3 has 14 residues. Germline V gene sequence: CDR1 SGHTA, CDR2 FQGNSA.

The chain joins TRBV9 to TRBJ2-7; a possible D gene is TRBD1 (6 bases). This CDR3 is built from 15 residues. Between the trimmed V and J ends, which lost 3 bases and 6 bases, there was a span of 19 bases. From germline, CDR1 is SGDLS and CDR2 YYNGEE. The CDR3 reads CASSADIQGLCEQYF. In DNA form, the CDR3 reads TGTGCCAGCAGCGCCGACATACAGGGTCTTTGCGAGCAGTACTTC. Using reference TRBV9 and TRBJ2-7 for the parts outside the CDR3, the full variable domain is DSGVTQTPKHLITATGQRVTLRCSPRSGDLSVYWYQQSLDQGLQFLIQYYNGEERAKGNILERFSAQQFPDLHSELNLSSLELGDSALYFCASSADIQGLCEQYFGPGTRLTVT.

By sample share, this clonotype is medium-sized. The chain is built from TRBV5-1 and TRBJ2-3; 9 bases line up with TRBD2. Germline assignment: CDR1 SGHRS and CDR2 YFSETQ. The J segment lost 8 bases and the V segment lost 3 bases, leaving 10 bases of the junction unmatched. CDR3 size: 15 residues. CDR3 nucleotides: TGCGCCAGCAGCTACAGCGGGAGGACATCCGGTACGCAGTATTTT. This translates into CASSYSGRTSGTQYF.

This clonotype has a count of ten or more. This rearrangement joins TRBV7-3 to TRBJ1-1; 7 bases are shared with TRBD1. V lost 3 bases, J lost 7 bases, and 5 bases stayed unmatched. The V gene's germline CDR1 is SGHTA and CDR2 FQGTGA. The CDR3 sequence is 13 residues long. CDR3 sequence reads: CASSLGQSREAFF. CDR3 sequence (DNA): TGTGCCAGCAGCTTGGGACAGTCGCGTGAAGCTTTCTTT.

Comment on this clonotype: One junction end does not reproduce the germline sequence, and a read error may be involved. The J gene is TRBJ1-1, the V gene TRBV5-1; D is possibly TRBD1 (6 bases). Looked up from germline, CDR1 is SGHRS and CDR2 is YFSETQ. The CDR3 contains 13 residues. CDR3 region: CASSSTGSTEALF. The DNA for the CDR3 is TGCGCCAGCAGTTCTACAGGGAGCACTGAAGCTTTATTT. Full variable domain (outside the CDR3, taken from reference TRBV5-1 and TRBJ1-1): KAGVTQTPRYLIKTRGQQVTLSCSPISGHRSVSWYQQTPGQGLQFLFEYFSETQRNKGNFPGRFSGRQFSNSRSEMNVSTLELGDSALYLCASSSTGSTEALFGQGTRLTVV.

This clonotype is labeled medium-sized. The V call is TRBV12-3 or TRBV12-4, the J call TRBJ2-7; 10 nucleotides align to TRBD2. This CDR3 comprises 13 residues. V was clipped by 7 bases and J by 6 bases; unmatched bases: 6. This CDR3 is CASTRTSGGEQYF. In DNA form, the CDR3 reads TGTGCCAGCACCAGGACTAGCGGCGGCGAGCAGTACTTC.

The sample holds many counts of this clonotype. This rearrangement joins TRBV7-2 to TRBJ2-3; D ambiguous. The germline V gene encodes CDR1 SGHTA and CDR2 FQGNSA. This CDR3 has 14 amino acids. V was shortened by 4 bases and J by 0 bases, with 8 bases between the two germline ends. The CDR3 sequence is CASSSSISTDTQYF. Written as DNA, the CDR3 is TGTGCCAGCAGCTCTTCGATAAGCACAGATACGCAGTATTTT.

This clonotype was observed many times. J is TRBJ1-2 and V is TRBV9, with TRBD1 matching 7 bases. CDR3 length: 15 amino acids. J lost 4 bases, V lost 2 bases, and 8 bases had no gene match. Germline CDR1 and CDR2: SGDLS and YYNGEE. The CDR3 coding sequence is TGTGCCAGCAGCGTTGAGACAGGGACGGGCTATGGCTACACCTTC. Its translation: CASSVETGTGYGYTF.

The CDR3 DNA reads TGCGCCAGCAGCCAAACGGGACAGGGTGGTGTAGCTTTCTTT. Protein sequence: CASSQTGQGGVAFF. The chain employs TRBV4-3 and TRBJ1-1; 9 nucleotides match TRBD1. CDR1 LGHNA and CDR2 YSLEER come from the germline V gene. The length of the CDR3 is 14 residues. Germline trimming cut 2 bases from V and 10 bases from J; bases unmatched to any gene: 8.

Ten or more counts support this clonotype. The chain recombines TRBV28 with TRBJ2-7, with D unclear. The CDR3 is 11 residues long. Germline assignment: CDR1 MDHEN and CDR2 SYDVKM. Trimming took 5 bases from V and 3 from J, leaving 5 bases between them. The CDR3 loop is CASSRGYEQYF. Written as DNA, the CDR3 is TGTGCCAGCAGTCGAGGCTACGAGCAGTACTTC.

The table lists this clonotype with a few counts. The chain carries TRBV6-1 and TRBJ1-4; D may be TRBD1 (5 bases). The length of the CDR3 is 13 residues. Trimming cost V 8 bases and J 4 bases, with 11 bases left between them. CDR1 is MNHNS and CDR2 is SASEGT in the germline V gene. The CDR3, as DNA: TGTGCCAGCCGAACAGGAGTTAATGAAAAACTGTTTTTT. Encoded protein: CASRTGVNEKLFF.

This clonotype was seen a few times. V gene TRBV7-2 combines with J gene TRBJ1-5; D unresolved. Trimming left V 1 base short and J 5 bases short, with 9 bases between. The length of the CDR3 is 14 residues. CDR1 and CDR2 from the germline V gene are SGHTA and FQGNSA. The CDR3, as DNA: TGTGCCAGCAGCTTAGTGGTCCAGGATCAGCCCCAGCATTTT. Protein product: CASSLVVQDQPQHF.

In its sample, this clonotype was seen a few times. V usage is TRBV7-2 and J usage is TRBJ2-3; 9 nucleotides agree with TRBD2. CDR3 length equals 16 residues. Germline-derived CDR1 and CDR2 are SGHTA and FQGNSA. Losses at the gene ends were 1 base for V and 5 bases for J; bases not matched to a gene: 7. DNA of the CDR3: TGTGCCAGCAGCTTAGTCGCGGGGGGGCGTGGAGATACGCAGTATTTT. Amino acids: CASSLVAGGRGDTQYF.

The CDR3 region has the DNA TGTGCCAGCAGTTCACCTGGACATTTATATGCTGGAAACACCATATATTTT. This encodes CASSSPGHLYAGNTIYF. J is TRBJ1-3 and V is TRBV28; tentative D call: TRBD1 (5 bases). Germline V lookup: CDR1 MDHEN, CDR2 SYDVKM. The germline V and J ends were trimmed by 4 bases and 2 bases, with 18 bases remaining between them. The CDR3 loop spans 17 amino acids.

About this clonotype: A read error is likely, as this CDR3 ends without the conserved phenylalanine or tryptophan. The CDR3 is CASTRTGNEAFS. CDR3 nucleotide sequence: TGTGCCAGCACAAGGACAGGGAATGAAGCTTTCTCT. This chain connects TRBV7-2 to TRBJ1-1, with 8 bases fitting TRBD1. This CDR3 has 12 amino acids. Germline loops: CDR1 SGHTA, CDR2 FQGNSA. Trimming took 7 bases from V and 7 from J; bases not matched to a gene: 5.